These 22 T cell receptor beta chains originate from one sample sequenced in a study of OX40 agonist ivuxolimab in advanced cancers. Sequencing used immunoSEQ multiplex PCR; TCRdb keeps in-frame clones, though not all of them. The table shows about 42,000 clones, with 70% to 85% occurring only once. The sample was CD4+ or CD8+ T cells sorted from blood, taken in a trial of the OX40 agonist ivuxolimab. These receptors were taken from an adult with an advanced solid tumor such as melanoma, head and neck, liver or kidney cancer.

This clone was seen more than once but under ten times. The genes are TRBV4-2 and TRBJ2-5, with unresolved D. CDR3 length equals 15 residues. The germline gives CDR1 LGHNA, CDR2 YNFKEQ. Between the trimmed V and J ends, which lost 0 bases and 5 bases, there was a span of 13 bases. This chain's CDR3 is CASSQDVAVRETQYF. The CDR3 DNA reads as TGTGCCAGCAGCCAAGATGTAGCAGTTCGGGAGACCCAGTACTTC.

The V and J genes are TRBV7-2 and TRBJ2-7, with 7 positions matching TRBD2. This CDR3 spans 15 amino acids. CDR1 SGHTA and CDR2 FQGNSA come from the germline V gene. Trimming took 5 bases from V and 5 from J; bases not matched to a gene: 12. CDR3 coding DNA: TGTGCCAGCAGCCCTAGCGGAGGGGCGGTCCACGAGCAGTACTTC. It encodes CASSPSGGAVHEQYF.

The CDR3 nucleotides read TGTGCCATCAGTGCCTCTAGCGGGGGCCGGCAAGAGACCCAGTACTTC. Its protein is CAISASSGGRQETQYF. The genes are TRBV10-3 and TRBJ2-5; 10 bases line up with TRBD2. The V segment lost 4 bases and the J segment 2 bases; nucleotides outside the gene matches: 7. Germline V gene sequence: CDR1 ENHRY, CDR2 SYGVKD. CDR3 length: 16 residues.

V is TRBV6-1 and J is TRBJ2-3; 10 positions match TRBD1. The CDR3 contains 15 residues. Germline V lookup: CDR1 MNHNS, CDR2 SASEGT. V shed 6 bases and J 1 base; nucleotides not matched to a gene: 4. CDR3 in amino acids: CASRTGGAGTDTQYF. CDR3 bases: TGTGCCAGCAGGACAGGGGGCGCTGGCACAGATACGCAGTATTTT.

This clone was detected a few times. This chain connects TRBV5-1 to TRBJ1-6; D might be TRBD1 (5 bases). Germline V gene data show CDR1 as SGHRS and CDR2 as YFSETQ. The CDR3 is 16 amino acids. Trimming shortened V by 4 bases and J by 0 bases, and 11 bases separated the two germline ends. This CDR3 reads CASSNAGSSYNSPLHF. The CDR3 DNA sequence: TGCGCCAGCAGCAATGCAGGGAGCTCCTATAATTCACCCCTCCACTTT.

The chain employs TRBV7-9 and TRBJ1-1; TRBD1 agrees at 11 bases. Germline values: CDR1 SEHNR, CDR2 FQNEAQ (reference sequence). V was clipped by 5 bases and J by 3 bases; unmatched bases: 11. The CDR3 consists of 17 residues. Here the CDR3 reads CASSPLGQGVADTEAFF. The CDR3 coding sequence is TGTGCCAGCAGCCCTCTGGGACAGGGGGTAGCTGACACTGAAGCTTTCTTT.

V and J are TRBV27 and TRBJ2-3; D gene unclear. Judging by the DNA end, TRBJ1-5 fits better; the J call may be wrong. Germline V gene lookup returns CDR1 MNHEY and CDR2 SMNVEV (reference sequence). The CDR3 extends over 13 amino acids. In DNA form, the CDR3 reads TGTGCCAGCAGTTTATCGTTTCCTTCCTCACAGCATTTT. This sequence encodes CASSLSFPSSQHF.

The J gene is TRBJ2-5, the V gene TRBV5-4; 8 bases line up with TRBD2. Germline lookup yields CDR1 SGHNT and CDR2 YYREEE (reference sequence). The V and J ends lost 3 bases and 2 bases, in that order; junction bases with no gene match: 6. The CDR3 has 15 amino acids. The CDR3 protein is CASSYRGGSQETQYF. CDR3 DNA sequence: TGTGCCAGCAGCTACCGCGGGGGGTCTCAAGAGACCCAGTACTTC.

The gene calls are TRBV29-1 and TRBJ2-2; D is undetermined. The CDR3 is 13 residues long. Trimming shortened V by 4 bases and J by 1 base, and 7 bases separated the two germline ends. Germline assignment: CDR1 SQVTM and CDR2 ANQGSEA. The CDR3 DNA follows: TGCAGCGTTGTACAGATGAACACCGGGGAGCTGTTTTTT. Protein: CSVVQMNTGELFF.

The rearrangement joins TRBV4-3 to TRBJ2-7, with no clear D. V was trimmed by 1 base and J by 2 bases, leaving 9 bases between them. This CDR3 has 14 residues. Germline values: CDR1 LGHNA, CDR2 YSLEER. The CDR3 DNA reads TGCGCCAGCAGCCAAGTGTCCGGAACCTACGAGCAGTACTTC. Residues: CASSQVSGTYEQYF.

This clone was seen only a few times. The CDR3 region has the DNA TGCGCCAGCAGCTTGGAGTCTGAGCAGTACTTC. It encodes CASSLESEQYF. The rearrangement joins TRBV5-1 to TRBJ2-7; the D is unclear. CDR3 length equals 11 residues. Germline CDR1 and CDR2: SGHRS and YFSETQ. The V end lost 0 bases, the J end lost 7 bases, and 5 bases lay between the germline ends. Together with reference TRBV5-1 and TRBJ2-7, the CDR3 gives the full variable domain: KAGVTQTPRYLIKTRGQQVTLSCSPISGHRSVSWYQQTPGQGLQFLFEYFSETQRNKGNFPGRFSGRQFSNSRSEMNVSTLELGDSALYLCASSLESEQYFGPGTRLTVT.

The V and J genes are TRBV5-4 and TRBJ2-7, with TRBD2 identical over 8 bases. Germline V gene lookup returns CDR1 SGHNT and CDR2 YYREEE (reference sequence). Trimming cost V 4 bases and J 2 bases; bases outside gene matches: 11. The CDR3 runs to 16 residues. In nucleotides, the CDR3 is TGTGCCAGCAGCCCCATAAGCGGGGGAACAACCTACGAGCAGTACTTC. Translated: CASSPISGGTTYEQYF. Complete variable domain (other parts from reference TRBV5-4 and TRBJ2-7): ETGVTQSPTHLIKTRGQQVTLRCSSQSGHNTVSWYQQALGQGPQFIFQYYREEENGRGNFPPRFSGLQFPNYSSELNVNALELDDSALYLCASSPISGGTTYEQYFGPGTRLTVT.

This sequence joins TRBV19 and TRBJ2-5; D is tentatively TRBD1 or TRBD2 (5 bases each). The V gene lost 5 bases and the J gene lost 2 bases, with 18 bases spanning the gap. Germline V gene lookup returns CDR1 LNHDA and CDR2 SQIVND (reference sequence). The CDR3 contains 16 residues. CDR3 DNA sequence: TGTGCCAGTAGTCTGGACACCTCCCGGGGACAAGAGACCCAGTACTTC. Its translation: CASSLDTSRGQETQYF.

This clone has a single count. The chain is built from TRBV10-3 and TRBJ2-7, with D uncertain. Germline assignment: CDR1 ENHRY and CDR2 SYGVKD. This CDR3 spans 13 amino acids. V shed 2 bases and J shed 3 bases, with 8 bases lying between them. CDR3: CAISETTDYEQYF. CDR3 coding DNA: TGTGCCATCAGTGAGACAACAGACTACGAGCAGTACTTC.

V and J are TRBV30 and TRBJ1-5; D is undetermined. CDR1 and CDR2 (germline): GTSNPN, SVGIG (reference sequence). Trimming removed 8 bases from V and 2 bases from J, with 19 bases in between. This CDR3 has 15 residues. The CDR3 DNA reads TGTGCCCGCAGAGAGGAGGGAGGCGGCAATCAGCCCCAGCATTTT. It translates to CARREEGGGNQPQHF.

This clone was seen more than once but under ten times. The rearrangement joins TRBV7-6 to TRBJ1-6; D unresolved. Germline CDR1 SGHVS, CDR2 FNYEAQ. With 4 bases removed from V and 6 bases from J, the gap between germline ends came to 13 bases. CDR3 length: 15 residues. In nucleotides, the CDR3 is TGTGCCAGCAGCTCATCGTTCCCCTTTAATTCACCCCTCCACTTT. Translated, it gives CASSSSFPFNSPLHF.

The chain is built from TRBV6-1 and TRBJ1-3; D unclear. The CDR3 runs 15 residues. The V gene's germline CDR1 is MNHNS and CDR2 SASEGT. Trimming stripped 2 bases from V and 0 bases from J, with 8 bases between. This chain's CDR3 is CASSERLNSGNTIYF. In DNA form, the CDR3 reads TGTGCCAGCAGTGAACGCCTAAACTCTGGAAACACCATATATTTT.

This clone has just one count. Here the CDR3 DNA reads TGCGCCAGCAGCCATCTCACAGGAAGCTATGGCTACACCTTC. This codes for CASSHLTGSYGYTF. This chain connects TRBV4-1 to TRBJ1-2; a possible D gene is TRBD1 (5 bases). Germline V gene data show CDR1 as MGHRA and CDR2 as YSYEKL. V lost 3 bases and J lost 4, with 12 bases in between. The CDR3 is 14 amino acids.

The sample holds one count of this clone. This chain joins TRBV5-4 and TRBJ2-5; 8 bases agree with TRBD2. Germline assignment: CDR1 SGHNT and CDR2 YYREEE (reference sequence). J lost 2 bases, V lost 4 bases, and 10 bases had no gene match. CDR3 size: 16 residues. The CDR3 nucleotides are TGTGCCAGCAGCCCCTCTGGGACTAGTTCTCAAGAGACCCAGTACTTC. Encoded protein: CASSPSGTSSQETQYF.

V gene TRBV7-2 combines with J gene TRBJ2-3, with 11 bases identical to TRBD2. The CDR3 consists of 18 residues. Germline CDR1 SGHTA, CDR2 FQGNSA. Germline trimming cut 6 bases from V and 2 bases from J; bases unmatched to any gene: 13. The CDR3, as DNA: TGTGCCAGCAGGCCGGGACTAGCGGCCGACACGATCACAGATACGCAGTATTTT. This codes for CASRPGLAADTITDTQYF.

This clone has a handful of counts. The J gene is TRBJ2-5, the V gene TRBV7-2; D possibly corresponds to TRBD2 (6 bases). The CDR3 is 13 amino acids. Germline V gives CDR1 SGHTA, CDR2 FQGNSA. V was clipped by 6 bases and J by 1 base, with 9 bases between them. CDR3 protein: CASSGGIQETQYF. The CDR3 nucleotides read TGTGCCAGCAGTGGAGGGATCCAAGAGACCCAGTACTTC.

This clone has more than one count but fewer than ten. This rearrangement joins TRBV9 to TRBJ1-1; 8 bases match TRBD1. The CDR3 covers 15 residues. Per the germline V gene, CDR1 is SGDLS and CDR2 is YYNGEE. The V segment lost 3 bases and the J segment 3 bases; nucleotides outside the gene matches: 7. CDR3 loop: CASSADPGQDTEAFF. DNA of the CDR3: TGTGCCAGCAGCGCAGACCCGGGACAGGACACTGAAGCTTTCTTT.